The rows below give T cell receptor beta chains drawn from one sample of a study of OX40 agonist ivuxolimab in advanced cancers. The data were produced by immunoSEQ multiplex PCR, yet TCRdb's version contains in-frame clones alone and is incomplete. The table lists some 77,000 clones, around 82% of them singletons, with under 0.8% in the top ten. Specimen: CD4+ or CD8+ T cells sorted from blood, collected in a trial of the OX40 agonist ivuxolimab. Every receptor here comes from an adult with an advanced solid tumor such as melanoma, head and neck, liver or kidney cancer. Each CDR3 is given without its conserved first and last residue. Each record gives: V gene, J gene, D gene, CDR3 protein. D genes are given only for firm matches.

v_call: TRBV6-6; j_call: TRBJ1-5; d_call: TRBD1; cdr3_aa: ASGPQGASNQPQH
v_call: TRBV28; j_call: TRBJ1-3; d_call: TRBD1; cdr3_aa: ASGETGGRGNTIY
v_call: TRBV7-6; j_call: TRBJ1-6; d_call: -; cdr3_aa: ASSPTGPPNSPLH
v_call: TRBV6-5; j_call: TRBJ1-1; d_call: -; cdr3_aa: ASSLYLPGEAF
v_call: TRBV2; j_call: TRBJ2-7; d_call: -; cdr3_aa: ASSESPRAEY
v_call: TRBV4-1; j_call: TRBJ1-2; d_call: TRBD1; cdr3_aa: ASSRPGQGVYGYT
v_call: TRBV19; j_call: TRBJ1-1; d_call: TRBD1; cdr3_aa: ASRPDRASTEAF
v_call: TRBV7-2; j_call: TRBJ1-1; d_call: TRBD1; cdr3_aa: ASRPGQGTTGLNTEAF
v_call: TRBV5-6; j_call: TRBJ2-3; d_call: -; cdr3_aa: ASSLRAGEADTQY
v_call: TRBV7-2; j_call: TRBJ1-4; d_call: -; cdr3_aa: ASSSEQGSYEKLF
v_call: TRBV6-1; j_call: TRBJ2-1; d_call: TRBD2; cdr3_aa: ASSDSGTSGSDEQF
v_call: TRBV7-6; j_call: TRBJ2-3; d_call: -; cdr3_aa: ASSLRVESTDTQY
v_call: TRBV6-6; j_call: TRBJ1-1; d_call: -; cdr3_aa: AHGSPLGLEAF
v_call: TRBV27; j_call: TRBJ2-5; d_call: -; cdr3_aa: ASSRPDSYQTQY
v_call: TRBV11-2; j_call: TRBJ2-2; d_call: TRBD1; cdr3_aa: ASSLGQGAGELF
v_call: TRBV6-6; j_call: TRBJ2-3; d_call: TRBD1; cdr3_aa: ASTPQGTTDTQY
v_call: TRBV6-1; j_call: TRBJ2-7; d_call: TRBD2; cdr3_aa: ASSGGGSASYEQY
v_call: TRBV15; j_call: TRBJ1-2; d_call: -; cdr3_aa: ATSREGIYGYT
v_call: TRBV7-2; j_call: TRBJ1-3; d_call: -; cdr3_aa: ASSLASRVSGNTIY
v_call: TRBV4-3; j_call: TRBJ2-7; d_call: TRBD1; cdr3_aa: ASSQGQGYSYEQY
v_call: TRBV7-2; j_call: TRBJ1-2; d_call: -; cdr3_aa: ASSSLNFGGYT
v_call: TRBV14; j_call: TRBJ1-6; d_call: -; cdr3_aa: ASSQVGYFSYNSPLH
v_call: TRBV28; j_call: TRBJ1-2; d_call: -; cdr3_aa: ASSFSLPQRDGYT
v_call: TRBV28; j_call: TRBJ1-2; d_call: -; cdr3_aa: ASMAVLDYGYT
v_call: TRBV11-3; j_call: TRBJ2-7; d_call: -; cdr3_aa: ASSLDSSQGPDEQY
v_call: TRBV7-9; j_call: TRBJ2-7; d_call: TRBD1; cdr3_aa: ASRGGTGSYEQY
v_call: TRBV7-9; j_call: TRBJ1-5; d_call: TRBD1; cdr3_aa: ASSNGQVNQPQH
v_call: TRBV6-1; j_call: TRBJ2-7; d_call: TRBD1; cdr3_aa: ASRPGGAHEQY
v_call: TRBV18; j_call: TRBJ2-1; d_call: TRBD2; cdr3_aa: ASSGLAGGYNEQF
v_call: TRBV5-1; j_call: TRBJ2-5; d_call: -; cdr3_aa: ASSLAGSQETQY
v_call: TRBV5-5; j_call: TRBJ2-3; d_call: TRBD1; cdr3_aa: ASSWGQGVLTDTQY
v_call: TRBV18; j_call: TRBJ1-4; d_call: -; cdr3_aa: ASSPPGHSNEKLF
v_call: TRBV11-3; j_call: TRBJ2-7; d_call: TRBD1; cdr3_aa: ASSRGQGDYEQY
v_call: TRBV7-8; j_call: TRBJ1-6; d_call: TRBD1; cdr3_aa: ASSLRTGADNSPLH
v_call: TRBV5-1; j_call: TRBJ1-5; d_call: -; cdr3_aa: ASSLAGVGNQPQH
v_call: TRBV7-9; j_call: TRBJ2-1; d_call: -; cdr3_aa: ASSLGRAIYNEQF
v_call: TRBV2; j_call: TRBJ2-7; d_call: TRBD1; cdr3_aa: ASSARQGPQY
v_call: TRBV7-2; j_call: TRBJ2-3; d_call: -; cdr3_aa: ASSREGGAGDTQY
v_call: TRBV19; j_call: TRBJ1-2; d_call: -; cdr3_aa: ASSIQDSTNYGYT
v_call: TRBV2; j_call: TRBJ1-6; d_call: -; cdr3_aa: ASSEMGQYNSPLH
v_call: TRBV30; j_call: TRBJ1-4; d_call: -; cdr3_aa: AWSAPGGVREKLF
v_call: TRBV5-6; j_call: TRBJ2-3; d_call: TRBD2; cdr3_aa: ASSRLTITSEADTQY
v_call: TRBV30; j_call: TRBJ1-1; d_call: TRBD1; cdr3_aa: AWSPTGGTEAF
v_call: TRBV5-1; j_call: TRBJ1-5; d_call: TRBD1; cdr3_aa: ASSETGGNQPQH
v_call: TRBV5-1; j_call: TRBJ1-2; d_call: -; cdr3_aa: ASRSEGGRGYGYT
v_call: TRBV30; j_call: TRBJ2-5; d_call: -; cdr3_aa: AWSVGLGETQY
v_call: TRBV7-8; j_call: TRBJ2-5; d_call: TRBD2; cdr3_aa: ASSFIKRGVQETQY
v_call: TRBV29-1; j_call: TRBJ2-3; d_call: -; cdr3_aa: SGDTGSLPDTQY
v_call: TRBV6-5; j_call: TRBJ2-7; d_call: -; cdr3_aa: ASSYPGQSYEQY
v_call: TRBV30; j_call: TRBJ1-2; d_call: -; cdr3_aa: AWSKRVDYGYT
v_call: TRBV25-1; j_call: TRBJ2-3; d_call: TRBD2; cdr3_aa: ASSDLAGAPRHTQY
v_call: TRBV19; j_call: TRBJ1-5; d_call: TRBD1; cdr3_aa: ASTPGQGNQPQH
v_call: TRBV30; j_call: TRBJ1-6; d_call: -; cdr3_aa: AWSGNSPLH
v_call: TRBV18; j_call: TRBJ1-1; d_call: -; cdr3_aa: ASSLTIQVNTEAF
v_call: TRBV28; j_call: TRBJ1-2; d_call: TRBD1; cdr3_aa: ASSPGTGVGGYT